The T cell receptor (beta chain) under discussion was sequenced for a study of Ad26.COV2.S vaccination and SARS-CoV-2 variants. Notes on the study in general: The authors reported substantial breadth in spike-specific CD8+ and CD4+ T cell responses after vaccination. Vaccine and placebo recipients had comparable breadth of non-spike TCRs. Possible underestimation of total T cell responses by the TCR breadth and depth analyses was noted.

Produced via immunoSEQ multiplex PCR; TCRdb's table is partial and in-frame only. The sample shows approximately 90,000 clones, approximately 77% of them seen only once. Trimming removed 6 bases at V and 6 bases at J, with 15 bases between. This CDR3 spans 13 amino acids. Regarding this clone: Its target is unknown.

Sequences were derived from peripheral blood, sampled after recovery from COVID-19. The clonotype comes from a human donor who had recovered from COVID-19. The J gene is TRBJ2-7, the V gene TRBV12-3 or TRBV12-4; D tentatively fits TRBD1 or TRBD2 (5 bases each). The CDR3: CASRRDLLSEQYF. In DNA form, the CDR3 reads TGTGCCAGCAGGAGGGACCTTCTATCCGAGCAGTACTTC.